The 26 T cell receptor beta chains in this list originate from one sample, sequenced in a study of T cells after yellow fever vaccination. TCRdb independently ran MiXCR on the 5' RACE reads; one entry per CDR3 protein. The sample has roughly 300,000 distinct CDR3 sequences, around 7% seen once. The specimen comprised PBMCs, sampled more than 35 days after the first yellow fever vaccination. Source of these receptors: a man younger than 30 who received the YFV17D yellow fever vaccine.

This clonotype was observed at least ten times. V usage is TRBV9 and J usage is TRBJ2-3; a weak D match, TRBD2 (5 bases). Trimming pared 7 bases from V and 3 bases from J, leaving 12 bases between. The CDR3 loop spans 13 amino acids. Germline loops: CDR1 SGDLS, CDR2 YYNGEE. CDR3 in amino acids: CASQDSWTDTQYF. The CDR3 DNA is TGTGCCAGCCAGGACTCATGGACAGATACGCAGTATTTT.

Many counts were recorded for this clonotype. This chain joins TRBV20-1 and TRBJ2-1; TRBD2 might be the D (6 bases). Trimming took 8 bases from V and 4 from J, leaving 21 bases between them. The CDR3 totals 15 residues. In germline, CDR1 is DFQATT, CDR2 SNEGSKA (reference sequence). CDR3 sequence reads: CSPRKEGWGYNEQFF. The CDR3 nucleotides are TGCAGTCCCAGAAAGGAGGGATGGGGTTACAATGAGCAGTTCTTC.

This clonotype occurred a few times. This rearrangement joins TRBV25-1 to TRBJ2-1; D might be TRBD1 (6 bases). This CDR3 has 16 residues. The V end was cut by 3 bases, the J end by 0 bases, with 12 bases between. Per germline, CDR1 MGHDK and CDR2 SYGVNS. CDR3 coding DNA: TGTGCCAGCAGTGATCGGACAGTTGCCTCCTACAATGAGCAGTTCTTC. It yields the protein CASSDRTVASYNEQFF.

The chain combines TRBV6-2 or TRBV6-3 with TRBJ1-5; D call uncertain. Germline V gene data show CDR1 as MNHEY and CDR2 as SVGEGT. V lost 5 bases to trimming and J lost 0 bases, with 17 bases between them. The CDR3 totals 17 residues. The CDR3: CASSARASSYSNQPQHF. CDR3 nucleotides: TGTGCCAGCAGTGCCCGGGCCAGCTCGTATAGCAATCAGCCCCAGCATTTT.

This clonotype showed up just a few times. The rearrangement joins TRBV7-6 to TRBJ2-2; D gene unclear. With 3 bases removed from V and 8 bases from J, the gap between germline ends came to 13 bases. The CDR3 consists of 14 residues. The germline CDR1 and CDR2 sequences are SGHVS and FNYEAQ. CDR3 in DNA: TGTGCCAGCAGCTTTTCACCGGGTAAAGGGGAGCTGTTTTTT. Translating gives CASSFSPGKGELFF.

The CDR3 here is CASSLGFGEKLFF. The CDR3 DNA is TGTGCCAGCAGCTTAGGGTTTGGTGAAAAACTGTTTTTT. This chain joins TRBV11-2 and TRBJ1-4, with no clear D. The CDR3 is 13 amino acids. With 1 base removed from V and 7 bases from J, the gap between germline ends came to 7 bases. CDR1 SGHAT and CDR2 FQNNGV come from the germline V gene. Filled out from reference TRBV11-2 and TRBJ1-4, the complete variable domain reads EAGVAQSPRYKIIEKRQSVAFWCNPISGHATLYWYQQILGQGPKLLIQFQNNGVVDDSQLPKDRFSAERLKGVDSTLKIQPAKLEDSAVYLCASSLGFGEKLFFGSGTQLSVL.

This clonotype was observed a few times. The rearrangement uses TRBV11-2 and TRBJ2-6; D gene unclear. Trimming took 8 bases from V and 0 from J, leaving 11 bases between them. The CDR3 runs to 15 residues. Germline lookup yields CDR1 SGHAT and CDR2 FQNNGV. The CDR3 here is CASHSSRSGANVLTF. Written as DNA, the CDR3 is TGTGCCAGCCACTCGAGCCGCTCTGGGGCCAACGTCCTGACTTTC. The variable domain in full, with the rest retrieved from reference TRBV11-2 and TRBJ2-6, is EAGVAQSPRYKIIEKRQSVAFWCNPISGHATLYWYQQILGQGPKLLIQFQNNGVVDDSQLPKDRFSAERLKGVDSTLKIQPAKLEDSAVYLCASHSSRSGANVLTFGAGSRLTVL.

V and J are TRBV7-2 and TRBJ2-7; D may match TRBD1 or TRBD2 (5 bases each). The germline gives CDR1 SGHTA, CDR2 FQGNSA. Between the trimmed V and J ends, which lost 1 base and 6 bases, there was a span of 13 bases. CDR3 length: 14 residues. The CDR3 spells CASSLVRGTLEQYF. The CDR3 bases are TGTGCCAGCAGCTTAGTGAGGGGAACTCTCGAGCAGTACTTC.

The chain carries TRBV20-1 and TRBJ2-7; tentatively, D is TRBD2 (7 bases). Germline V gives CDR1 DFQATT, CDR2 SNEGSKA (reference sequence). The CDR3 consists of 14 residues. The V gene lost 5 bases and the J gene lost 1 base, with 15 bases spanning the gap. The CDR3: CSAQTGGLSYEQYF. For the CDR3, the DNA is TGCAGTGCTCAAACGGGGGGCCTTTCCTACGAGCAGTACTTC.

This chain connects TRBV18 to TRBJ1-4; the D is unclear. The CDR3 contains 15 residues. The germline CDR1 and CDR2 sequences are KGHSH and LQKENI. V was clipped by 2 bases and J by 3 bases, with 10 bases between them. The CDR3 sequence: CASSPVAGSNEKLFF. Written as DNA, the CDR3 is TGTGCCAGCTCACCAGTTGCGGGTTCTAATGAAAAACTGTTTTTT. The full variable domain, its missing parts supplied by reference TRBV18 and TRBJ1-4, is NAGVMQNPRHLVRRRGQEARLRCSPMKGHSHVYWYRQLPEEGLKFMVYLQKENIIDESGMPKERFSAEFPKEGPSILRIQQVVRGDSAAYFCASSPVAGSNEKLFFGSGTQLSVL.

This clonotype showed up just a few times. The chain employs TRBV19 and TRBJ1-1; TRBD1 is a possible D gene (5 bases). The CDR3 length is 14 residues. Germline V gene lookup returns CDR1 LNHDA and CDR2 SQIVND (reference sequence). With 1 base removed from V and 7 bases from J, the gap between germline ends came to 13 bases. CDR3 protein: CASSIGGTFDEAFF. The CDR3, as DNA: TGTGCCAGTAGTATAGGTGGGACGTTTGATGAAGCTTTCTTT.

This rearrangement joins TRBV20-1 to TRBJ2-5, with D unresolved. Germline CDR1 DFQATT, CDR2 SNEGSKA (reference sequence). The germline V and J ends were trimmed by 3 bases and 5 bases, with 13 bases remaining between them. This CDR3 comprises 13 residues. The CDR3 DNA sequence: TGCAGTGCTAGTAGGGCACAACGGGAGACCCAGTACTTC. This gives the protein CSASRAQRETQYF.

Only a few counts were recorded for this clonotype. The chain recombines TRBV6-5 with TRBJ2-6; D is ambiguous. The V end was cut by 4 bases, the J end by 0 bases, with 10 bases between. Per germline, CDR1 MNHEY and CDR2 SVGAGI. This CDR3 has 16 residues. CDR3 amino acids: CASSSFVASGANVLTF. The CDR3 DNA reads TGTGCCAGCAGTTCCTTCGTCGCCTCTGGGGCCAACGTCCTGACTTTC.

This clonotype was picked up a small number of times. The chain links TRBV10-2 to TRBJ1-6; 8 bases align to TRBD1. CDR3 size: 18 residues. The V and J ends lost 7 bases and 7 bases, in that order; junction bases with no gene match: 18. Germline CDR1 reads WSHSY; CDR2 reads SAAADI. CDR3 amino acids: CASTEPGQGPGLNSPLHF. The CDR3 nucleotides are TGCGCCAGCACCGAGCCAGGACAGGGTCCGGGTTTGAATTCACCCCTCCACTTT.

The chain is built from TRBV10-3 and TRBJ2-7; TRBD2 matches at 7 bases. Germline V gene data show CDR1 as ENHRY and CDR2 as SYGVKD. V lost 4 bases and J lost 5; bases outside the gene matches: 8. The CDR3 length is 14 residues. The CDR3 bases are TGTGCCATCAGTGTCACGGGGGGACGGAACGAGCAGTACTTC. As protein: CAISVTGGRNEQYF.

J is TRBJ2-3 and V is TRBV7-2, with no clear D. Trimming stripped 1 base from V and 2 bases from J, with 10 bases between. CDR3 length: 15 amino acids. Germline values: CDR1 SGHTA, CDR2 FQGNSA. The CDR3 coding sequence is TGTGCCAGCAGCTTAGGTAGTCTCAACACAGATACGCAGTATTTT. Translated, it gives CASSLGSLNTDTQYF.

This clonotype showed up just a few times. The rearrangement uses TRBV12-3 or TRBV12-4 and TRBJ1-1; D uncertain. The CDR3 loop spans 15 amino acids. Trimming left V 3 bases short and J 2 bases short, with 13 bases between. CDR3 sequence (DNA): TGTGCCAGCAGTTTTTATCCGGGTCTTAACACTGAAGCTTTCTTT. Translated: CASSFYPGLNTEAFF.

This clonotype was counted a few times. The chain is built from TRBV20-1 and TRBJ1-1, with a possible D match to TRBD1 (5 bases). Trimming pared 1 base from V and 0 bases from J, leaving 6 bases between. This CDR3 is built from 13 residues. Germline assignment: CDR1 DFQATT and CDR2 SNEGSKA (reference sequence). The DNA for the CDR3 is TGCAGTGCTAGAGGGGGGGTGAACACTGAAGCTTTCTTT. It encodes CSARGGVNTEAFF.

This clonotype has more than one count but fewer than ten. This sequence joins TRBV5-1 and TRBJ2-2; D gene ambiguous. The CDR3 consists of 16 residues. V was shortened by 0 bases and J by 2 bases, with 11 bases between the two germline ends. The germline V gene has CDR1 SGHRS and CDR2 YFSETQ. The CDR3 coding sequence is TGCGCCAGCAGCTTGGTAATAGCAGCTAACACCGGGGAGCTGTTTTTT. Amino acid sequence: CASSLVIAANTGELFF. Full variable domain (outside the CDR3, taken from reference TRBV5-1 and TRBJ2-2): KAGVTQTPRYLIKTRGQQVTLSCSPISGHRSVSWYQQTPGQGLQFLFEYFSETQRNKGNFPGRFSGRQFSNSRSEMNVSTLELGDSALYLCASSLVIAANTGELFFGEGSRLTVL.

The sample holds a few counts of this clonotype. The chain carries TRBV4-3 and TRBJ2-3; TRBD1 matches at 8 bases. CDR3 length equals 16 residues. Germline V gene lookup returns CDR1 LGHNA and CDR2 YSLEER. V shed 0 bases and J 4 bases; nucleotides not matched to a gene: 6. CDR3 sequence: CASSQDVTGAADTQYF. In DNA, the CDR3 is TGCGCCAGCAGCCAAGATGTGACAGGGGCAGCAGATACGCAGTATTTT.

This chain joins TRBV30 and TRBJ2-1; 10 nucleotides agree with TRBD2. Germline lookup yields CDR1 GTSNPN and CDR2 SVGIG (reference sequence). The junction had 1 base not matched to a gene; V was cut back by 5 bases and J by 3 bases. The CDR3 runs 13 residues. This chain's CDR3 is CAWRTSGYNEQFF. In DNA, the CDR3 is TGTGCCTGGCGGACTAGCGGCTACAATGAGCAGTTCTTC.

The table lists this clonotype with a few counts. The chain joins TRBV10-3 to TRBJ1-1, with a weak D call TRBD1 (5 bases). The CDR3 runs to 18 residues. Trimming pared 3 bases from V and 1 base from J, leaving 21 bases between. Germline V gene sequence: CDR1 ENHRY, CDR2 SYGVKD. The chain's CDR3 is CAISDRQGTKGGNTEAFF. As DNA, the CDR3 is TGTGCCATCAGTGATCGCCAGGGCACAAAAGGAGGGAACACTGAAGCTTTCTTT.

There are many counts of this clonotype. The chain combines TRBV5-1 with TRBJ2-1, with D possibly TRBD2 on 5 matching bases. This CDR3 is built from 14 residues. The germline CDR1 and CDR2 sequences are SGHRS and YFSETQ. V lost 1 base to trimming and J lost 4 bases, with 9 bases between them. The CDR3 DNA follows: TGCGCCAGCAGCTTGTCCGGGGTATACAATGAGCAGTTCTTC. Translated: CASSLSGVYNEQFF.

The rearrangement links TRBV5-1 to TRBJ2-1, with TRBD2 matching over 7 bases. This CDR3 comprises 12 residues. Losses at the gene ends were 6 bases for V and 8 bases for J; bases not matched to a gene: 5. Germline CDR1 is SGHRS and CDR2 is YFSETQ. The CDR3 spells CASNGGFDEQFF. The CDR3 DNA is TGCGCCAGCAACGGGGGGTTTGATGAGCAGTTCTTC.

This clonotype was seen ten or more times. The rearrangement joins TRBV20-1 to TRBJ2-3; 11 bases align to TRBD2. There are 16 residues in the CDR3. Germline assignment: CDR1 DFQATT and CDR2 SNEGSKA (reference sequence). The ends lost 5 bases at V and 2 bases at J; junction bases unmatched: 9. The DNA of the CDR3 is TGCAGTGCTCGGCCCGTGACTAGCGGGGTCACAGATACGCAGTATTTT. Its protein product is CSARPVTSGVTDTQYF.

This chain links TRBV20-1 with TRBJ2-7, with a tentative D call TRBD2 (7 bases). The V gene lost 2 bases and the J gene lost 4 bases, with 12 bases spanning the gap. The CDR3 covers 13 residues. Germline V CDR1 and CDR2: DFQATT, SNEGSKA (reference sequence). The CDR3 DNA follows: TGCAGTGCTAGACCCGGGGGGCGGTACGAGCAGTACTTC. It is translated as CSARPGGRYEQYF.